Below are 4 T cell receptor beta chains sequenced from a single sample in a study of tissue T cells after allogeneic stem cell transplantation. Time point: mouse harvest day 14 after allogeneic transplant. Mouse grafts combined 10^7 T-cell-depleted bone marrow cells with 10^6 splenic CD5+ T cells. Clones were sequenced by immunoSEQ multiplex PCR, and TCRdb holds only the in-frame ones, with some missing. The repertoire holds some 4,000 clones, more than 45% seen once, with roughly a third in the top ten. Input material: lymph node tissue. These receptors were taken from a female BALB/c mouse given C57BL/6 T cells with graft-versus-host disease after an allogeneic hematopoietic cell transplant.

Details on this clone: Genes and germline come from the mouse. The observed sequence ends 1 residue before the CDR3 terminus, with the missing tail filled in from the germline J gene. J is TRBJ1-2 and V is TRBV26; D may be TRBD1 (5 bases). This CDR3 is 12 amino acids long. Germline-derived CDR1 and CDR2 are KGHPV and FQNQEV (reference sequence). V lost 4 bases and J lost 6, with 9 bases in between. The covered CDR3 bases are TGTGCCAGCAGTCCTCAGGGCCCCGACTACACC. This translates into CASSPQGPDYT. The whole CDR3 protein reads CASSPQGPDYTF. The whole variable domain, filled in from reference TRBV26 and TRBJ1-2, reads NSKVIQTPRYLVKGQGQKAKMRCIPEKGHPVVFWYQQNKNNEFKFLINFQNQEVLQQIDMTEKRFSAECPSNSPCSLEIQSSEAGDSALYLCASSPQGPDYTFGSGTRLLVI.

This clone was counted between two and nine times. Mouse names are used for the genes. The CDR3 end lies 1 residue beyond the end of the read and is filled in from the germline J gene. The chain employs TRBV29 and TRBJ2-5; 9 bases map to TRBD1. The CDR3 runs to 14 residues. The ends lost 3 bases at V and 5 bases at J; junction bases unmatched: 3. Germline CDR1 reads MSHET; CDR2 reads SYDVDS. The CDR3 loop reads CASSLGTGLDTQYF. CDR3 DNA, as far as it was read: TGTGCTAGCAGTTTGGGGACAGGGCTAGACACCCAGTAC.

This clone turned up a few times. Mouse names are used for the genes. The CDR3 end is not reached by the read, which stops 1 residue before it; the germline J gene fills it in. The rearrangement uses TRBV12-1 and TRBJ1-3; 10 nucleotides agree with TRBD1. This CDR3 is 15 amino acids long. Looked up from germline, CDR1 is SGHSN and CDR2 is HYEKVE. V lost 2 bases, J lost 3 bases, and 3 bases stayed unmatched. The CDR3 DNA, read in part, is TGTGCCAGCTCTCCGGGACAGGGGAATGGAAATACGCTCTAT. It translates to CASSPGQGNGNTLY. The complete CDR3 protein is CASSPGQGNGNTLYF. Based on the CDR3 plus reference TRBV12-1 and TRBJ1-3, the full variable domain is DSGVVQSPRHIIKEKGGRSVLTCIPISGHSNVVWYQQTLGKELKFLIQHYEKVERDKGFLPSRFSVQQFDDYHSEMNMSALELEDSAMYFCASSPGQGNGNTLYFGEGSRLIVV.

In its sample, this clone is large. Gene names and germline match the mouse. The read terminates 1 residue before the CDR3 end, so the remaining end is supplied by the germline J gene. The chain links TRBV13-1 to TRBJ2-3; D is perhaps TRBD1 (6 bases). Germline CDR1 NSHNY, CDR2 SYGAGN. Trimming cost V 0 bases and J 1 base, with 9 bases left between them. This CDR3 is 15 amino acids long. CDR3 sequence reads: CASSDARGGAETLYF. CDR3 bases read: TGTGCCAGCAGTGATGCCAGGGGCGGTGCAGAAACGCTGTAT.